The 22 T cell receptor beta chains given below trace back to one sample, sequenced in a study of cytomegalovirus exposure and HLA in healthy donors. Both 60 Vbeta primers and 13 Jbeta primers went into the PCR. TCRdb's copy holds only in-frame clones and misses some; the assay was immunoSEQ multiplex PCR. Counted here are approximately 190,000 clones, roughly 80% occurring once; the ten biggest clones make up over 3.5%. Sequencing used PBMCs. These receptors were taken from a man aged 45 to 65 in good health and CMV-seronegative.

The rearrangement uses TRBV4-3 and TRBJ1-6; D ambiguous. The germline gives CDR1 LGHNA, CDR2 YSLEER. The CDR3 contains 17 residues. With 0 bases removed from V and 13 bases from J, the gap between germline ends came to 22 bases. The DNA for the CDR3 is TGCGCCAGCAGCCAAGATGTCAGTAACCATCCCGGGGTGCCCCTCCACTTT. Its translation is CASSQDVSNHPGVPLHF.

The chain recombines TRBV14 with TRBJ2-5; a weak D match, TRBD2 (6 bases). CDR3 size: 16 residues. Germline CDR1 reads SGHDN; CDR2 reads FVKESK. V gave up 5 bases and J gave up 4 bases, with 20 bases separating them. CDR3 amino acids: CASSLRGGPGGETQYF. In DNA form, the CDR3 reads TGTGCCAGCAGCTTACGAGGAGGCCCCGGGGGAGAGACCCAGTACTTC.

This chain links TRBV7-8 with TRBJ2-1, with D perhaps matching TRBD2 (6 bases). Germline assignment: CDR1 SGHVS and CDR2 FQNEAQ. Deletions cut 5 bases from V and 5 bases from J, with 16 bases between. This CDR3 has 15 amino acids. The CDR3 DNA reads as TGTGCCAGCAGCAGACTCACGGGGGTAAACAATGAGCAGTTCTTC. It encodes CASSRLTGVNNEQFF.

The chain carries TRBV18 and TRBJ1-1; D unresolved. V lost 2 bases, J lost 7 bases, and 11 bases lay in between. Germline CDR1 and CDR2: KGHSH and LQKENI. The CDR3 spans 13 residues. In nucleotides, the CDR3 is TGTGCCAGCTCACCATTGGAGGCCGGTGAAGCTTTCTTT. Translated: CASSPLEAGEAFF.

The V gene is TRBV7-9, the J gene TRBJ2-3; 11 nucleotides match TRBD1. Germline V CDR1 and CDR2: SEHNR, FQNEAQ (reference sequence). Germline trimming cut 5 bases from V and 3 bases from J; bases unmatched to any gene: 4. The CDR3 spans 15 residues. CDR3 in amino acids: CASSGQGAGTDTQYF. The CDR3 DNA sequence: TGTGCCAGCAGCGGACAGGGGGCTGGAACAGATACGCAGTATTTT.

This chain uses TRBV14 with TRBJ1-6, with D tentatively TRBD1 (6 bases). The germline CDR1 and CDR2 sequences are SGHDN and FVKESK. This CDR3 is 15 amino acids long. V lost 1 base, J lost 10 bases, and 14 bases lay in between. As DNA, the CDR3 is TGTGCCAGCAGCCAAGGGGGGCCGACGTCATCACCCCTCCACTTT. Translated, it gives CASSQGGPTSSPLHF. The variable domain in full, completed from reference TRBV14 and TRBJ1-6, reads EAGVTQFPSHSVIEKGQTVTLRCDPISGHDNLYWYRRVMGKEIKFLLHFVKESKQDESGMPNNRFLAERTGGTYSTLKVQPAELEDSGVYFCASSQGGPTSSPLHFGNGTRLTVT.

In this sample, this clone turned up a few times. The rearrangement joins TRBV2 to TRBJ1-4, with a possible D match to TRBD1 (5 bases). V dropped 8 bases and J dropped 4 bases, with 11 bases sitting between them. The CDR3 covers 13 residues. The germline CDR1 and CDR2 sequences are SNHLY and FYNNEI. The CDR3 sequence is CASQGLGNEKLFF. The CDR3 DNA follows: TGTGCCAGCCAGGGTTTGGGTAATGAAAAACTGTTTTTT.

The J gene is TRBJ2-5, the V gene TRBV11-2; D is possibly TRBD1 (6 bases). The end of the DNA fits TRBJ2-7 better, so the J call may be wrong. The CDR3 spans 15 residues. Germline CDR1 is SGHAT and CDR2 is FQNNGV. CDR3 nucleotides: TGTGCCAGCAGAACCGGGACAACCTCACCCTACGAGCAGTACTTC. It translates to CASRTGTTSPYEQYF.

The chain links TRBV19 to TRBJ1-2, with 7 bases that match TRBD1. J lost 6 bases, V lost 7 bases, and 8 bases had no gene match. CDR3 length equals 13 residues. Germline assignment: CDR1 LNHDA and CDR2 SQIVND (reference sequence). The DNA for the CDR3 is TGTGCCAGTATGAGGACAGGATTAAATGGCTACACCTTC. As protein: CASMRTGLNGYTF.

This chain connects TRBV5-4 to TRBJ2-5, with 8 bases matching TRBD1. There are 13 residues in the CDR3. V gave up 4 bases and J gave up 5 bases; unmatched junction bases: 4. Germline CDR1 is SGHNT and CDR2 is YYREEE (reference sequence). The CDR3 here is CASSVDRAETQYF. The CDR3 coding sequence is TGTGCCAGCAGCGTGGACAGGGCGGAGACCCAGTACTTC.

This chain uses TRBV7-2 with TRBJ2-1; the D gene is possibly TRBD1 (5 bases). V was pared by 5 bases and J by 0 bases, with 14 bases between. This CDR3 has 16 amino acids. Per germline, CDR1 SGHTA and CDR2 FQGNSA. The CDR3 region is CASSRDSTTSYNEQFF. CDR3 in DNA: TGTGCCAGCAGCCGTGACAGTACGACCTCCTACAATGAGCAGTTCTTC.

The chain recombines TRBV25-1 with TRBJ2-7, with no clear D. Germline CDR1 is MGHDK and CDR2 is SYGVNS. The V end lost 1 base, the J end lost 12 bases, and 4 bases lay between the germline ends. The CDR3 is 9 amino acids. The CDR3 DNA follows: TGTGCCAGCAGTGAATCCCTGTACTTC. Translation: CASSESLYF.

This clone has a handful of counts. CDR3 residues: CVSGTAPEGQYF. The CDR3 region has the DNA TGTGTCTCCGGGACAGCGCCAGAGGGGCAGTACTTC. The chain uses TRBV6-5 and TRBJ2-7, with 7 positions matching TRBD1. Per the germline V gene, CDR1 is MNHEY and CDR2 is SVGAGI. The CDR3 sequence is 12 residues long.

The chain combines TRBV19 with TRBJ2-1, with 7 bases that match TRBD1. With V trimmed by 4 bases and J by 2 bases, 5 bases remained unmatched. Germline lookup yields CDR1 LNHDA and CDR2 SQIVND (reference sequence). The CDR3 runs 15 residues. CDR3 nucleotides: TGTGCCAGTAGTACGGGACAGAGGACCTACAATGAGCAGTTCTTC. This gives the protein CASSTGQRTYNEQFF.

The V call is TRBV27, the J call TRBJ1-5, with D unresolved. The CDR3 has 14 amino acids. Trimming left V 0 bases short and J 3 bases short, with 6 bases between. Per the germline V gene, CDR1 is MNHEY and CDR2 is SMNVEV (reference sequence). The CDR3 region has the DNA TGTGCCAGCAGTTTATCCGGGTACAATCAGCCCCAGCATTTT. It translates to CASSLSGYNQPQHF.

The sample holds a few counts of this clone. The rearrangement links TRBV7-8 to TRBJ1-5; D remains unclear. The V gene lost 8 bases and the J gene lost 6 bases, with 14 bases spanning the gap. The germline V gene has CDR1 SGHVS and CDR2 FQNEAQ. This CDR3 has 13 residues. The CDR3 loop reads CASGPGLGQPQHF. The CDR3 DNA is TGTGCCAGCGGGCCGGGGTTGGGTCAGCCCCAGCATTTT.

The count of this clone is one. The chain has TRBV7-9 and TRBJ1-5; D unresolved. The CDR3 contains 14 residues. Trimming took 5 bases from V and 0 from J, leaving 8 bases between them. Germline CDR1 reads SEHNR; CDR2 reads FQNEAQ (reference sequence). For the CDR3, the DNA is TGTGCCAGCAGCCCCGACTATAGCAATCAGCCCCAGCATTTT. Amino acids: CASSPDYSNQPQHF.

The chain recombines TRBV4-3 with TRBJ1-6, with 9 bases fitting TRBD1. Germline V gene sequence: CDR1 LGHNA, CDR2 YSLEER. The J segment lost 7 bases and the V segment lost 0 bases, leaving 4 bases of the junction unmatched. The CDR3 has 16 amino acids. Written as DNA, the CDR3 is TGCGCCAGCAGCCAAGATTCGGACAGGGGAAATTCACCCCTCCACTTT. Protein: CASSQDSDRGNSPLHF.

In its sample, this clone is medium-sized. V usage is TRBV4-3 and J usage is TRBJ1-4; D gene unclear. This CDR3 contains 19 residues. V was pared by 0 bases and J by 0 bases, with 17 bases between. CDR1 LGHNA and CDR2 YSLEER come from the germline V gene. CDR3 loop: CASSQDPPGSGATNEKLFF. In DNA form, the CDR3 reads TGCGCCAGCAGCCAAGATCCCCCCGGATCAGGCGCAACTAATGAAAAACTGTTTTTT.

The gene calls are TRBV10-3 and TRBJ2-7; 9 bases are a match to TRBD1. This CDR3 region has 13 residues. The trim removed 10 bases at V and 4 bases at J, leaving 8 bases unmatched. Germline CDR1 reads ENHRY; CDR2 reads SYGVKD. CDR3 loop: CASSGDRVYEQYF. The CDR3 DNA follows: TGTGCCAGTTCAGGGGACAGGGTGTACGAGCAGTACTTC.

A single count supports this clone. The rearrangement links TRBV19 to TRBJ2-7; 11 positions match TRBD2. The CDR3 has 15 residues. Germline CDR1 and CDR2: LNHDA and SQIVND (reference sequence). V dropped 7 bases and J dropped 4; count of bases not matched to a gene: 9. This CDR3 is CASTLSGGAAYEQYF. For the CDR3, the DNA is TGTGCCAGTACCCTTAGCGGGGGGGCGGCGTACGAGCAGTACTTC.

The V and J genes are TRBV7-2 and TRBJ2-5; 7 bases align to TRBD1. J lost 1 base, V lost 2 bases, and 7 bases had no gene match. Germline CDR1 and CDR2: SGHTA and FQGNSA. The CDR3 contains 16 residues. CDR3 loop: CASSLLGGKVQETQYF. CDR3 sequence (DNA): TGTGCCAGCAGCTTATTAGGGGGCAAAGTCCAAGAGACCCAGTACTTC.